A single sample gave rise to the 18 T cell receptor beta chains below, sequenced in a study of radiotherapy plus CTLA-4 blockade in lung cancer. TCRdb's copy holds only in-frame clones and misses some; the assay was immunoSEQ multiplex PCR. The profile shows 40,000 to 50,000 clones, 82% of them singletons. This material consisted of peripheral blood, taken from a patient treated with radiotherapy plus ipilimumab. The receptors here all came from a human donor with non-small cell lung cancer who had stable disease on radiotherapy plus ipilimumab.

The CDR3 sequence is CASRPPELGYEQYF. CDR3 DNA sequence: TGTGCCAGCAGGCCCCCGGAGTTGGGCTACGAGCAGTACTTC. The V gene is TRBV7-2, the J gene TRBJ2-7; D gene unclear. Per the germline V gene, CDR1 is SGHTA and CDR2 is FQGNSA. The ends were cut back, 6 bases at V and 3 bases at J, with 15 bases in the middle. The CDR3 runs to 14 residues.

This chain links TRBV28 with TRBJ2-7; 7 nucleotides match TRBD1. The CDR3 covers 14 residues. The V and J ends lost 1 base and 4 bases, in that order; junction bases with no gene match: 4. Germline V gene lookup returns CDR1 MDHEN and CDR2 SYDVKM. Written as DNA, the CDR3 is TGTGCCAGCAGTTTATTAGGGACAGATTACGAGCAGTACTTC. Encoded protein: CASSLLGTDYEQYF.

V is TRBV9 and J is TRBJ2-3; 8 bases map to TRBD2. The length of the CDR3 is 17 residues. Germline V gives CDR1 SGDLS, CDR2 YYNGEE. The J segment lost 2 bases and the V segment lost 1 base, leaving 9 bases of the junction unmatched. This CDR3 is CASSVKPRAGATDTQYF. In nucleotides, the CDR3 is TGTGCCAGCAGCGTAAAGCCGCGAGCGGGAGCCACAGATACGCAGTATTTT.

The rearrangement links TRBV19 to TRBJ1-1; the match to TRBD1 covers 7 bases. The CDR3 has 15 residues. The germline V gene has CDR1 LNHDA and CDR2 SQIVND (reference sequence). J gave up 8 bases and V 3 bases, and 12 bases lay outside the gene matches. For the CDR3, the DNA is TGTGCCAGTAGTATCTTAGGGACAGCCAACAAAGAAGCTTTCTTT. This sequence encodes CASSILGTANKEAFF.

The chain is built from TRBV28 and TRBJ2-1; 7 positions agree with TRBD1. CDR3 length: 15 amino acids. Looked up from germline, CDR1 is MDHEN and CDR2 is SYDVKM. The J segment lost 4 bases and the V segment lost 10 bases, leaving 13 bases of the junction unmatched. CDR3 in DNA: TGTGCCACCTCTCCCAGGGGGTACCCTTACAATGAGCAGTTCTTC. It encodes CATSPRGYPYNEQFF.

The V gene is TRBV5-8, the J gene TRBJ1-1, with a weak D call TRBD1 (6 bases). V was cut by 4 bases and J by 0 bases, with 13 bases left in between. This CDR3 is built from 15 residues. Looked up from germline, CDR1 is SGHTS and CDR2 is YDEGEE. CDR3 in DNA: TGTGCCAGCAGCCTTCGGGGGGGCATGAACACTGAAGCTTTCTTT. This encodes CASSLRGGMNTEAFF.

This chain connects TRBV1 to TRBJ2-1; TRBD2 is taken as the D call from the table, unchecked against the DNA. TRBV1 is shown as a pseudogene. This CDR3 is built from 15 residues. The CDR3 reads CTSSHHSPSYNEQFF. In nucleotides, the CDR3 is TGCACCAGCAGCCACCACTCACCCTCCTACAATGAGCAGTTCTTC.

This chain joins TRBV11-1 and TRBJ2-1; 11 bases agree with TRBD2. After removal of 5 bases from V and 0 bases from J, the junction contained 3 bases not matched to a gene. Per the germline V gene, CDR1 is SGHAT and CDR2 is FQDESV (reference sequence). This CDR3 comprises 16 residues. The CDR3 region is CASSKLAGDSYNEQFF. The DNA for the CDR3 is TGTGCCAGCAGCAAACTAGCGGGAGACTCCTACAATGAGCAGTTCTTC.

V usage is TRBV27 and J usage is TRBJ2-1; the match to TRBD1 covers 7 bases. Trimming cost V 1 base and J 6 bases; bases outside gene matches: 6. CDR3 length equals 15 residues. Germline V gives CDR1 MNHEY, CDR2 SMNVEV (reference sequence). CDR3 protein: CASSLFDRAGNEQFF. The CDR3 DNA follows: TGTGCCAGCAGTTTATTTGACAGGGCGGGCAATGAGCAGTTCTTC.

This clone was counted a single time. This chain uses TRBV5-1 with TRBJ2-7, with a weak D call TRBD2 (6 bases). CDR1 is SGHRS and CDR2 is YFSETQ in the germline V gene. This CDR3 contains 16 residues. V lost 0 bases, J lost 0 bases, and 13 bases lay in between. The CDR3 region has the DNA TGCGCCAGCAGCTTGGTGGGGGGAGCCACCTCCTACGAGCAGTACTTC. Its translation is CASSLVGGATSYEQYF. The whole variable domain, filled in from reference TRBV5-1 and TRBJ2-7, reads KAGVTQTPRYLIKTRGQQVTLSCSPISGHRSVSWYQQTPGQGLQFLFEYFSETQRNKGNFPGRFSGRQFSNSRSEMNVSTLELGDSALYLCASSLVGGATSYEQYFGPGTRLTVT.

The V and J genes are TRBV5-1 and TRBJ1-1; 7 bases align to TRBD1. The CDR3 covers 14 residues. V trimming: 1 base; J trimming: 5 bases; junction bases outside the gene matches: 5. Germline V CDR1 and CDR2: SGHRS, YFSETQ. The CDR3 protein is CASSLNRGSTEAFF. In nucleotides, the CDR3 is TGCGCCAGCAGCTTGAACAGGGGAAGTACTGAAGCTTTCTTT. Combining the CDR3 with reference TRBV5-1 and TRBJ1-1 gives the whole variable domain KAGVTQTPRYLIKTRGQQVTLSCSPISGHRSVSWYQQTPGQGLQFLFEYFSETQRNKGNFPGRFSGRQFSNSRSEMNVSTLELGDSALYLCASSLNRGSTEAFFGQGTRLTVV.

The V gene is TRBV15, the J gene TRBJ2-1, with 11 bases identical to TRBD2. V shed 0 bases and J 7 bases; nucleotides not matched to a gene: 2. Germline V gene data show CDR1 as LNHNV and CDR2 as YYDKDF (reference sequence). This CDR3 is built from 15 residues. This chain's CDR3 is CATSRDGLAGNEQFF. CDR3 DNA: TGTGCCACCAGCAGAGATGGACTAGCGGGTAATGAGCAGTTCTTC.

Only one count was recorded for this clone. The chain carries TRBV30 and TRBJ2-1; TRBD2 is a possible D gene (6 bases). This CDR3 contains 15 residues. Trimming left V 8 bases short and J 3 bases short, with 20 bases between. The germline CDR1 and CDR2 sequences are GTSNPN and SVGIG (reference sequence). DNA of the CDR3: TGTGCCGGAACGTCTGTGGCGGGAAGCTACAATGAGCAGTTCTTC. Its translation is CAGTSVAGSYNEQFF.

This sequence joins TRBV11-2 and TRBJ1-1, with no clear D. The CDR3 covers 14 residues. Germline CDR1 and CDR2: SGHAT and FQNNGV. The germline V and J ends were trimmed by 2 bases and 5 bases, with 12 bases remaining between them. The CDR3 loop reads CASSLSSGATEAFF. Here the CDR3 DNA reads TGTGCCAGCAGCTTATCGTCAGGCGCAACTGAAGCTTTCTTT.

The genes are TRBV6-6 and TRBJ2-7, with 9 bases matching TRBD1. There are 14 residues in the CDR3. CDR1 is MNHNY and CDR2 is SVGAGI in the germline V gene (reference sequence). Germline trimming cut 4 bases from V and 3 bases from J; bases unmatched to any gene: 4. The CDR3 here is CASSSGTGFYEQYF. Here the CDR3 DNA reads TGTGCCAGCAGTTCCGGGACAGGGTTCTACGAGCAGTACTTC.

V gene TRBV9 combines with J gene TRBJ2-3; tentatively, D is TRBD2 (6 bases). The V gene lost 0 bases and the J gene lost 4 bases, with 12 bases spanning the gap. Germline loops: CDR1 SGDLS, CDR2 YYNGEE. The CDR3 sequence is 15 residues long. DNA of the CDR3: TGTGCCAGCAGCGTAGAACGGGAGTCCCCAGATACGCAGTATTTT. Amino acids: CASSVERESPDTQYF.

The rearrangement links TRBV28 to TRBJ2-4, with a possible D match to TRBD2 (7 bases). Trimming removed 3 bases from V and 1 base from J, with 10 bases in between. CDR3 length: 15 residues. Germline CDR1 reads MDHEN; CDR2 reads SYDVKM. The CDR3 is CASSFRGAAKNIQYF. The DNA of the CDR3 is TGTGCCAGCAGTTTCCGGGGGGCGGCCAAAAACATTCAGTACTTC.

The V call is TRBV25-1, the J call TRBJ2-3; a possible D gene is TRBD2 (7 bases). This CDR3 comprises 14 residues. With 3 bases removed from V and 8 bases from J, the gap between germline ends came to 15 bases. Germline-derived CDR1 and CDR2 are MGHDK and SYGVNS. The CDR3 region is CASSEAGAEGTQYF. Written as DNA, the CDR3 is TGTGCCAGCAGTGAGGCGGGGGCAGAGGGTACGCAGTATTTT.